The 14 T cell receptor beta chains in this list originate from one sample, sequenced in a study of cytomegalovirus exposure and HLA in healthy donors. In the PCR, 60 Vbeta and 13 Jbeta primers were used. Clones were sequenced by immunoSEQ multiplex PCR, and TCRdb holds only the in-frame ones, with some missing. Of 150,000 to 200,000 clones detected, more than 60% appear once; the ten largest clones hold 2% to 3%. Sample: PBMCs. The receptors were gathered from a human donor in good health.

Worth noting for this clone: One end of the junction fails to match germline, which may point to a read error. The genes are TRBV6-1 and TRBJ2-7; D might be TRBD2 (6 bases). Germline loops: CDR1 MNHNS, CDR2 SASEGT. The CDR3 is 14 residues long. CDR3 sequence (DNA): TGTGCCAGCAGTCTTGCAGGGATGACCGGGACTCCTGGGTTC. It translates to CASSLAGMTGTPGF.

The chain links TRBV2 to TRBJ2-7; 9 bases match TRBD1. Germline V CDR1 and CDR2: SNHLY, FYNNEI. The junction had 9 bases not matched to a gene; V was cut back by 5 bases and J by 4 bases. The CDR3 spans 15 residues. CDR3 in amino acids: CASSSLGGQGYEQYF. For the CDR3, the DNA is TGTGCCAGCAGTTCTTTAGGGGGACAGGGTTACGAGCAGTACTTC.

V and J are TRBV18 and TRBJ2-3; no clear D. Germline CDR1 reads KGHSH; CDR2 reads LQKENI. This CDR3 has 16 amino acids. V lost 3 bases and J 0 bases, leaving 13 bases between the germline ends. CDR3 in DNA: TGTGCCAGCTCACCTAGAGAAATATATAGCACAGATACGCAGTATTTT. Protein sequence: CASSPREIYSTDTQYF.

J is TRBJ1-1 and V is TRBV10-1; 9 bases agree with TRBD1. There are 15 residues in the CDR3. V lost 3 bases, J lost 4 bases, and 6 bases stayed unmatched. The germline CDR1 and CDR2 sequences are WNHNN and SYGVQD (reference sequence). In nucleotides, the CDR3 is TGCGCCAGCAGTGATGGACAGGGGCTTGGCACTGAAGCTTTCTTT. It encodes CASSDGQGLGTEAFF.

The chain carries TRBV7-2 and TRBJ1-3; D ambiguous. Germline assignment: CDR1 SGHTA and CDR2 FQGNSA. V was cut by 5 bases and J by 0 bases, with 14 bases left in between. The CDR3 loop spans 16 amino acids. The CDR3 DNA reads TGTGCCAGCAGCCCTAGTGCCCGACGCTCTGGAAACACCATATATTTT. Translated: CASSPSARRSGNTIYF.

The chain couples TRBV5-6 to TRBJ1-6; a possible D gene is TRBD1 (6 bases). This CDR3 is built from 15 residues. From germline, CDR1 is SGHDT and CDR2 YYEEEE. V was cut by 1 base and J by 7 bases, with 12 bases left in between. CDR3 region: CASSLQGLGNSPLHF. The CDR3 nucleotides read TGTGCCAGCAGCTTGCAGGGGCTAGGCAATTCACCCCTCCACTTT.

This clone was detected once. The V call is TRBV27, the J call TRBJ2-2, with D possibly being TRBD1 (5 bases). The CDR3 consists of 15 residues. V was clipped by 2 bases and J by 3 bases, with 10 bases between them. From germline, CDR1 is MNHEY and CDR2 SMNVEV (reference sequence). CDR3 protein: CASSLQGRHTGELFF. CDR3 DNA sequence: TGTGCCAGCAGTTTACAGGGCAGACACACCGGGGAGCTGTTTTTT.

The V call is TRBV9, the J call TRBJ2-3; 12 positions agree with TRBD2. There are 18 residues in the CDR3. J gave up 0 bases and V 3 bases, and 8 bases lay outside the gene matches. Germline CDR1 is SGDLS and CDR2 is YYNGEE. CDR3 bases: TGTGCCAGCAGCGACGGACTAGCGGGGTCAACTAGCACAGATACGCAGTATTTT. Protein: CASSDGLAGSTSTDTQYF. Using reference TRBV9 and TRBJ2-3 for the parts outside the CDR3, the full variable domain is DSGVTQTPKHLITATGQRVTLRCSPRSGDLSVYWYQQSLDQGLQFLIQYYNGEERAKGNILERFSAQQFPDLHSELNLSSLELGDSALYFCASSDGLAGSTSTDTQYFGPGTRLTVL.

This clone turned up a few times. The CDR3 DNA is TGTGCCAGTAGTAAAACAGGGGCTCATCAGCCCCAGCATTTT. Translation gives CASSKTGAHQPQHF. The rearrangement uses TRBV19 and TRBJ1-5; TRBD1 matches 7 bases. The length of the CDR3 is 14 residues. V shed 4 bases, J shed 5 bases, and the junction held 5 bases outside the gene matches. Germline-derived CDR1 and CDR2 are LNHDA and SQIVND (reference sequence).

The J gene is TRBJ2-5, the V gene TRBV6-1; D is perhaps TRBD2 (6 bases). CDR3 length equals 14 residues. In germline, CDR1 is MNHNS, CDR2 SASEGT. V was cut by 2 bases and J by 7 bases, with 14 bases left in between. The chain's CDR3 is CASSEFTAGGTQYF. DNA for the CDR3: TGTGCCAGCAGTGAATTTACAGCCGGGGGGACCCAGTACTTC.

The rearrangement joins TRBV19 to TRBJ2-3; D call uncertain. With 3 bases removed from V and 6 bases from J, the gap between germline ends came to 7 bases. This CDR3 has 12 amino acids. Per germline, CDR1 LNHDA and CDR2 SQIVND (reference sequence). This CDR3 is CASSIWADTQYF. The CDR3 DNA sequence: TGTGCCAGTAGTATTTGGGCGGATACGCAGTATTTT.

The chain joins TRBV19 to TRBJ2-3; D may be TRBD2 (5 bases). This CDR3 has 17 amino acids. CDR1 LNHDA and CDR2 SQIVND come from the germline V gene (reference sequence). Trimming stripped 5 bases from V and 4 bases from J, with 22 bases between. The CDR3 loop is CASSSKGLTLVADTQYF. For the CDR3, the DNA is TGTGCCAGTAGTTCCAAAGGACTCACTCTGGTGGCAGATACGCAGTATTTT.

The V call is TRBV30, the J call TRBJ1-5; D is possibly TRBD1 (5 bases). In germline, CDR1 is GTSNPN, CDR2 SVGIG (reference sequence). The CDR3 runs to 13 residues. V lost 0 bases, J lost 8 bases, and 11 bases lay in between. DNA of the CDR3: TGTGCCTGGAGTGTACGGATAGGGGAGCCCCAGCATTTT. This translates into CAWSVRIGEPQHF. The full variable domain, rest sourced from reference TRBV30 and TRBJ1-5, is SQTIHQWPATLVQPVGSPLSLECTVEGTSNPNLYWYRQAAGRGLQLLFYSVGIGQISSEVPQNLSASRPQDRQFILSSKKLLLSDSGFYLCAWSVRIGEPQHFGDGTRLSIL.

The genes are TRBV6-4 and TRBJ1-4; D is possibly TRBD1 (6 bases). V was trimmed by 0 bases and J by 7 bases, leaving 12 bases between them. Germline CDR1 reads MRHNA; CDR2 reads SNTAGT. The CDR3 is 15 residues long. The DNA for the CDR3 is TGTGCCAGCAGTGACTCAGGGGGTGTTGGTGAAAAACTGTTTTTT. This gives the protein CASSDSGGVGEKLFF.